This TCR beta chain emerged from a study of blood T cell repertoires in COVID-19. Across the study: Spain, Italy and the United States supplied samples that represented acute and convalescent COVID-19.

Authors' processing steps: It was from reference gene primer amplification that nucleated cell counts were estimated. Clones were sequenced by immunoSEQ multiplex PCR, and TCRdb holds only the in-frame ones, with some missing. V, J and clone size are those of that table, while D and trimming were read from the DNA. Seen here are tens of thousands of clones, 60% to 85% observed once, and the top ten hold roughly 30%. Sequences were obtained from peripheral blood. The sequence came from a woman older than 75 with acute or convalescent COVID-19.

The CDR3 protein is CASSLSSSGRAGQYF. In DNA, the CDR3 is TGTGCCAGCAGTTTATCCTCTAGCGGGAGGGCGGGGCAGTACTTC. This sequence joins TRBV28 and TRBJ2-7; 12 bases are shared with TRBD2. Germline V gives CDR1 MDHEN, CDR2 SYDVKM. The CDR3 totals 15 residues. After removal of 1 base from V and 9 bases from J, the junction contained 7 bases not matched to a gene.